The 25 T cell receptor beta chains below were found in one sample sequenced in a study of chemoradiotherapy in HPV16-positive cancers. Generated by immunoSEQ multiplex PCR, the TCRdb table keeps only in-frame clones and is missing some. The sample lists about 15,000 clones, 88% occurring once. The source material was blood, sampled from a patient who underwent chemoradiotherapy. These receptors originate from a human donor with HPV-associated anogenital cancer.

The chain combines TRBV6-6 with TRBJ2-7; D ambiguous. CDR1 and CDR2 from the germline V gene are MNHNY and SVGAGI (reference sequence). Trimming took off 0 bases at V and 5 bases at J, with 11 bases between the two ends. CDR3 length: 14 amino acids. CDR3 in DNA: TGTGCCAGCAGTTACTCGATCGGAGACCACGAGCAGTACTTC. As protein: CASSYSIGDHEQYF.

This chain connects TRBV5-5 to TRBJ1-1; tentative D call: TRBD1 (5 bases). V was trimmed by 2 bases and J by 0 bases, leaving 8 bases between them. The CDR3 runs 14 residues. The germline CDR1 and CDR2 sequences are SGHKS and YYEKEE (reference sequence). In DNA, the CDR3 is TGTGCCAGCAGCTTCAGGGTCTTGAACACTGAAGCTTTCTTT. It encodes CASSFRVLNTEAFF.

V and J are TRBV21-1 and TRBJ2-1; the table's TRBD2 call for D was not verified on the DNA. TRBV21-1 is flagged as a pseudogene. The CDR3 is 16 amino acids. The CDR3 DNA sequence: TGTGCCAGCAGCAAAGAAGGGCTAGCGGATTACAATGAGCAGTTCTTC. It encodes CASSKEGLADYNEQFF.

The table lists this clone with a count of one. The chain recombines TRBV19 with TRBJ2-5; a weak D match, TRBD2 (5 bases). CDR1 is LNHDA, CDR2 SQIVND, per germline (reference sequence). This CDR3 has 13 amino acids. V lost 7 bases to trimming and J lost 0 bases, with 9 bases between them. This CDR3 is CASTASHQETQYF. The DNA for the CDR3 is TGTGCCAGTACTGCTAGCCACCAAGAGACCCAGTACTTC.

The chain recombines TRBV18 with TRBJ1-1; D call uncertain. Germline lookup yields CDR1 KGHSH and CDR2 LQKENI. CDR3 size: 13 residues. The ends were cut back, 4 bases at V and 12 bases at J, with 18 bases in the middle. CDR3 nucleotides: TGTGCCAGCTCACTCCCCCCCCAGGAGCCATCTTTCTTT. This gives the protein CASSLPPQEPSFF.

Only a few counts were recorded for this clone. The J gene is TRBJ1-5, the V gene TRBV28; D remains unclear. The CDR3 totals 12 residues. Germline CDR1 is MDHEN and CDR2 is SYDVKM. The germline V and J ends were trimmed by 5 bases and 4 bases, with 6 bases remaining between them. CDR3 protein: CASSKENQPQHF. Here the CDR3 DNA reads TGTGCCAGCAGTAAAGAGAATCAGCCCCAGCATTTT.

This chain links TRBV2 with TRBJ2-3, with D perhaps given as TRBD1 or TRBD2 (5 bases each). The CDR3 has 13 residues. The germline CDR1 and CDR2 sequences are SNHLY and FYNNEI. Trimming left V 9 bases short and J 4 bases short, with 14 bases between. The CDR3 loop reads CASVRDPPDTQYF. The CDR3 DNA is TGTGCCAGTGTCCGGGACCCCCCAGATACGCAGTATTTT.

This chain joins TRBV6-6 and TRBJ1-1; D is unclear. CDR1 MNHNY and CDR2 SVGAGI come from the germline V gene (reference sequence). The V gene lost 7 bases and the J gene lost 1 base, with 16 bases spanning the gap. The CDR3 sequence is 15 residues long. CDR3 in amino acids: CASNDAQSSNTEAFF. The CDR3 bases are TGTGCCAGCAACGACGCGCAGTCCTCGAACACTGAAGCTTTCTTT.

The gene calls are TRBV29-1 and TRBJ2-7; D might be TRBD1 (6 bases). V was clipped by 7 bases and J by 3 bases, with 10 bases between them. CDR1 and CDR2 (germline): SQVTM, ANQGSEA. The CDR3 covers 11 residues. In nucleotides, the CDR3 is TGCAGCGGACAGGACAGCTACGAGCAGTACTTC. Translating it yields CSGQDSYEQYF.

This sequence joins TRBV28 and TRBJ1-5; 11 bases align to TRBD1. Losses at the gene ends were 5 bases for V and 4 bases for J; bases not matched to a gene: 4. Germline V lookup: CDR1 MDHEN, CDR2 SYDVKM. CDR3 length: 15 residues. CDR3 protein: CASSPGQGVNQPQHF. The CDR3 DNA reads as TGTGCCAGCAGTCCGGGACAGGGGGTTAATCAGCCCCAGCATTTT.

The V gene is TRBV7-9, the J gene TRBJ2-3, with 8 bases aligning to TRBD1. The V gene's germline CDR1 is SEHNR and CDR2 FQNEAQ (reference sequence). The CDR3 sequence is 13 residues long. Losses at the gene ends were 5 bases for V and 4 bases for J; bases not matched to a gene: 2. CDR3 nucleotides: TGTGCCAGCAGCCCCAGGGGGCCAGATACGCAGTATTTT. It encodes CASSPRGPDTQYF.

There are a few counts of this clone. V gene TRBV19 combines with J gene TRBJ1-6; a possible D gene is TRBD1 (5 bases). The CDR3 is 16 amino acids. Germline V gene data show CDR1 as LNHDA and CDR2 as SQIVND (reference sequence). V was shortened by 2 bases and J by 7 bases, with 15 bases between the two germline ends. CDR3 amino acids: CASSIRAGSVNSPLHF. In DNA form, the CDR3 reads TGTGCCAGTAGTATACGGGCAGGGTCAGTGAATTCACCCCTCCACTTT.

This chain uses TRBV7-9 with TRBJ1-2; unclear D gene. The CDR3 loop spans 13 amino acids. The ends were cut back, 1 base at V and 11 bases at J, with 14 bases in the middle. Germline CDR1 SEHNR, CDR2 FQNEAQ (reference sequence). Written as DNA, the CDR3 is TGTGCCAGCAGCTTAGGCACGGTTATAGGATACACCTTC. This gives the protein CASSLGTVIGYTF.

The rearrangement uses TRBV28 and TRBJ2-7, with D perhaps TRBD2 (6 bases). V gave up 8 bases and J gave up 0 bases, with 14 bases separating them. CDR1 MDHEN and CDR2 SYDVKM come from the germline V gene. The CDR3 is 14 amino acids. CDR3 nucleotides: TGTGCCAGCTCGGGACTGACCTCCTCCTACGAGCAGTACTTC. It is translated as CASSGLTSSYEQYF.

The chain joins TRBV2 to TRBJ2-7; D may be TRBD1 (6 bases). Germline values: CDR1 SNHLY, CDR2 FYNNEI. V was cut by 3 bases and J by 4 bases, with 13 bases left in between. The CDR3 extends over 14 amino acids. The CDR3 reads CASSEKTGIYEQYF. The DNA of the CDR3 is TGTGCCAGCAGTGAGAAGACAGGAATTTACGAGCAGTACTTC. Variable domain in full (rest from reference TRBV2 and TRBJ2-7): EPEVTQTPSHQVTQMGQEVILRCVPISNHLYFYWYRQILGQKVEFLVSFYNNEISEKSEIFDDQFSVERPDGSNFTLKIRSTKLEDSAMYFCASSEKTGIYEQYFGPGTRLTVT.

This chain uses TRBV28 with TRBJ2-5; no definite D call. Looked up from germline, CDR1 is MDHEN and CDR2 is SYDVKM. Between the trimmed V and J ends, which lost 6 bases and 3 bases, there was a span of 20 bases. The CDR3 runs 16 residues. DNA of the CDR3: TGTGCCAGCAGCCCCGCCCTGAGTACCACTAAAGAGACCCAGTACTTC. This translates into CASSPALSTTKETQYF.

V gene TRBV7-9 combines with J gene TRBJ1-4; TRBD1 might be the D (6 bases). The CDR3 loop spans 17 amino acids. CDR1 is SEHNR, CDR2 FQNEAQ, per germline (reference sequence). Between the trimmed V and J ends, which lost 1 base and 8 bases, there was a span of 20 bases. CDR3 DNA: TGTGCCAGCAGCTTAGGTGTGCAGGGACAATTTGACGAAAAACTGTTTTTT. This translates into CASSLGVQGQFDEKLFF. Full variable domain (outside the CDR3, taken from reference TRBV7-9 and TRBJ1-4): DTGVSQNPRHKITKRGQNVTFRCDPISEHNRLYWYRQTLGQGPEFLTYFQNEAQLEKSRLLSDRFSAERPKGSFSTLEIQRTEQGDSAMYLCASSLGVQGQFDEKLFFGSGTQLSVL.

The genes are TRBV11-2 and TRBJ1-2, with D maybe TRBD1 (6 bases). The V gene lost 1 base and the J gene lost 5 bases, with 11 bases spanning the gap. The length of the CDR3 is 14 residues. Germline-derived CDR1 and CDR2 are SGHAT and FQNNGV. CDR3 DNA: TGTGCCAGCAGCTTAGGGGGGCAGATTTATGGCTACACCTTC. Encoded protein: CASSLGGQIYGYTF.

The genes are TRBV15 and TRBJ2-4; tentative D call: TRBD2 (5 bases). With 5 bases removed from V and 5 bases from J, the gap between germline ends came to 19 bases. The CDR3 runs 16 residues. In germline, CDR1 is LNHNV, CDR2 YYDKDF (reference sequence). This chain's CDR3 is CATSAQSGRRENIQYF. Here the CDR3 DNA reads TGTGCCACCAGCGCCCAAAGTGGACGGCGGGAAAACATTCAGTACTTC.

The rearrangement uses TRBV7-3 and TRBJ2-1; TRBD1 aligns across 8 bases. The CDR3 covers 16 residues. The germline V gene has CDR1 SGHTA and CDR2 FQGTGA. The V gene end was trimmed by 5 bases and the J gene end by 4 bases; junction bases not matched to a gene: 10. DNA of the CDR3: TGTGCCAGCAGCCGCGACAGGGGAGGTTGGTACAATGAGCAGTTCTTC. Translated, it gives CASSRDRGGWYNEQFF. The full variable domain, rest sourced from reference TRBV7-3 and TRBJ2-1, is GAGVSQTPSNKVTEKGKYVELRCDPISGHTALYWYRQSLGQGPEFLIYFQGTGAADDSGLPNDRFFAVRPEGSVSTLKIQRTERGDSAVYLCASSRDRGGWYNEQFFGPGTRLTVL.

J is TRBJ1-5 and V is TRBV27; 7 bases are shared with TRBD1. After removal of 4 bases from V and 0 bases from J, the junction contained 9 bases not matched to a gene. This CDR3 is built from 17 residues. Germline V gives CDR1 MNHEY, CDR2 SMNVEV (reference sequence). The CDR3 nucleotides are TGTGCCAGCAGTTCCGGGACAGAAGACTATAGCAATCAGCCCCAGCATTTT. It encodes CASSSGTEDYSNQPQHF.

The gene calls are TRBV6-1 and TRBJ1-5; 7 bases align to TRBD1. The germline gives CDR1 MNHNS, CDR2 SASEGT. The junction had 5 bases not matched to a gene; V was cut back by 2 bases and J by 7 bases. CDR3 length: 14 amino acids. The CDR3 loop is CASSEQGVVQPQHF. DNA of the CDR3: TGTGCCAGCAGTGAACAGGGGGTTGTCCAGCCCCAGCATTTT.

V usage is TRBV9 and J usage is TRBJ2-7; D is possibly TRBD1 (6 bases). The germline V and J ends were trimmed by 5 bases and 0 bases, with 12 bases remaining between them. The length of the CDR3 is 14 residues. The germline gives CDR1 SGDLS, CDR2 YYNGEE. The CDR3 DNA follows: TGTGCCAGCAGTTATCGGGACAACTCCTACGAGCAGTACTTC. It translates to CASSYRDNSYEQYF.

V gene TRBV5-8 combines with J gene TRBJ2-7; 8 bases map to TRBD1. The CDR3 contains 13 residues. Germline lookup yields CDR1 SGHTS and CDR2 YDEGEE. Losses at the gene ends were 4 bases for V and 6 bases for J; bases not matched to a gene: 6. For the CDR3, the DNA is TGTGCCAGCAGCCCGACAGGGGCCCTCGAGCAGTACTTC. It encodes CASSPTGALEQYF.

This chain links TRBV2 with TRBJ1-2; D might be TRBD1 (6 bases). V was pared by 7 bases and J by 2 bases, with 14 bases between. The CDR3 contains 14 residues. CDR1 is SNHLY, CDR2 FYNNEI, per germline. The CDR3 here is CASTRDTINYGYTF. CDR3 sequence (DNA): TGTGCCAGCACCCGGGACACGATCAACTATGGCTACACCTTC.